Presented here are 24 T cell receptor beta chains from one specimen sequenced in a study of cytomegalovirus exposure and HLA in healthy donors. Both 60 Vbeta primers and 13 Jbeta primers went into the PCR. The data were produced by immunoSEQ multiplex PCR, yet TCRdb's version contains in-frame clones alone and is incomplete. This sample yields approximately 190,000 clones, of which about 85% are seen a single time; approximately 3.9% belongs to the top ten. Sequenced: PBMCs. The receptors here all came from a man aged 45-65 years in good health and CMV-seronegative.

This clone has just one count. The chain is built from TRBV30 and TRBJ2-2; maybe TRBD2 (6 bases). The CDR3 is 13 residues long. CDR1 and CDR2 (germline): GTSNPN, SVGIG (reference sequence). Trimming cost V 2 bases and J 5 bases, with 9 bases left between them. The CDR3 reads CAWSPRGTGELFF. CDR3 nucleotide sequence: TGTGCCTGGAGTCCCCGGGGGACCGGGGAGCTGTTTTTT.

This chain connects TRBV6-5 to TRBJ1-4; perhaps TRBD1 as D (6 bases). The V gene lost 5 bases and the J gene lost 10 bases, with 20 bases spanning the gap. The germline V gene encodes CDR1 MNHEY and CDR2 SVGAGI. The CDR3 covers 15 residues. CDR3 region: CASSLMTGSSGKLFF. Written as DNA, the CDR3 is TGTGCCAGCAGTCTTATGACAGGCTCGTCAGGAAAACTGTTTTTT.

V gene TRBV27 combines with J gene TRBJ2-7; 10 bases line up with TRBD1. V was clipped by 6 bases and J by 5 bases; unmatched bases: 7. The CDR3 extends over 14 amino acids. Germline V gene sequence: CDR1 MNHEY, CDR2 SMNVEV (reference sequence). CDR3 nucleotides: TGTGCCAGCAGGGACAGGGGGTTTTTCAACGAGCAGTACTTC. It specifies CASRDRGFFNEQYF.

This CDR3 reads CASRGVGGELFF. The CDR3 nucleotides read TGTGCCAGCCGGGGGGTTGGAGGGGAGCTGTTTTTT. The chain employs TRBV6-5 and TRBJ2-2; 7 nucleotides line up with TRBD2. J lost 8 bases, V lost 8 bases, and 5 bases had no gene match. This CDR3 has 12 amino acids. Germline V CDR1 and CDR2: MNHEY, SVGAGI.

The chain recombines TRBV10-3 with TRBJ1-6, with 10 bases matching TRBD1. The V gene's germline CDR1 is ENHRY and CDR2 SYGVKD. Germline trimming cut 6 bases from V and 10 bases from J; bases unmatched to any gene: 12. The CDR3 covers 16 residues. This CDR3 is CAISRQGADILSPLHF. In DNA, the CDR3 is TGTGCCATCAGCCGACAGGGGGCGGATATTTTGTCACCCCTCCACTTT.

The rearrangement joins TRBV5-1 to TRBJ1-2; D not certain. This CDR3 comprises 14 residues. Trimming stripped 0 bases from V and 8 bases from J, with 14 bases between. Germline CDR1 is SGHRS and CDR2 is YFSETQ. The CDR3 DNA sequence: TGCGCCAGCAGCTTGGAAGCGGGGTTAAGCGGCTACACCTTC. It translates to CASSLEAGLSGYTF.

Comment on this clone: The junction departs from germline at one end; a sequencing error may be responsible. The chain employs TRBV19 and TRBJ1-1; possibly TRBD1 for D (5 bases). Germline CDR1 and CDR2: LNHDA and SQIVND (reference sequence). This CDR3 is 11 amino acids long. The CDR3 coding sequence is TGTGCCAGTAGTATTGGAACAGGTGGGAACTTT. The encoded protein is CASSIGTGGNF.

Comment on this clone: Distinct nucleotide sequences in the sample also encode this CDR3. CDR3: CASSLSGTDYEQYF. As DNA, the CDR3 is TGTGCCAGCAGTCTGTCCGGGACAGACTACGAGCAGTACTTC. The rearrangement joins TRBV27 to TRBJ2-7, with TRBD1 matching over 7 bases. Germline V gene data show CDR1 as MNHEY and CDR2 as SMNVEV (reference sequence). The V segment lost 5 bases and the J segment 3 bases; nucleotides outside the gene matches: 7. The CDR3 spans 14 residues.

This chain links TRBV14 with TRBJ2-7; D may be TRBD1 (5 bases). The CDR3 sequence is 14 residues long. Trimming took off 1 base at V and 4 bases at J, with 11 bases between the two ends. The germline gives CDR1 SGHDN, CDR2 FVKESK. The CDR3 nucleotides read TGTGCCAGCAGCCAAGGACTTCAGGGATACGAGCAGTACTTC. Translation: CASSQGLQGYEQYF.

In DNA form, the CDR3 reads TGTGCCAGCAGATCTAACCCTGGAAACACCATATATTTT. It codes for CASRSNPGNTIYF. The V call is TRBV6-6, the J call TRBJ1-3; the D is unclear. The CDR3 sequence is 13 residues long. Trimming took off 6 bases at V and 2 bases at J, with 8 bases between the two ends. Germline V lookup: CDR1 MNHNY, CDR2 SVGAGI (reference sequence).

The chain has TRBV5-5 and TRBJ1-2; possible D gene TRBD1, 5 bases. This CDR3 region has 17 residues. Trimming took 1 base from V and 8 from J, leaving 24 bases between them. Germline V CDR1 and CDR2: SGHKS, YYEKEE (reference sequence). CDR3 residues: CASSLWGELQGSGGYTF. The CDR3 bases are TGTGCCAGCAGCTTGTGGGGGGAACTTCAGGGCTCTGGAGGCTACACCTTC.

The CDR3 bases are TGTGCCAGCAGCCCAAATAAGGGGGTATTTGGAAACATTCAGTACTTC. Translation: CASSPNKGVFGNIQYF. The rearrangement uses TRBV5-6 and TRBJ2-4, with a possible D match to TRBD1 (6 bases). The CDR3 spans 16 residues. Trimming stripped 4 bases from V and 6 bases from J, with 20 bases between. From germline, CDR1 is SGHDT and CDR2 YYEEEE.

The chain uses TRBV6-5 and TRBJ1-1; a weak D match, TRBD1 (6 bases). Germline V lookup: CDR1 MNHEY, CDR2 SVGAGI. The CDR3 consists of 15 residues. V lost 4 bases and J lost 5, with 17 bases in between. The CDR3 loop is CASSSGGGAWTEAFF. CDR3 DNA: TGTGCCAGCAGTTCTGGTGGGGGGGCTTGGACTGAAGCTTTCTTT.

This chain uses TRBV9 with TRBJ1-4; TRBD1 might be the D (6 bases). V lost 0 bases and J 0 bases, leaving 6 bases between the germline ends. Per germline, CDR1 SGDLS and CDR2 YYNGEE. CDR3 length: 15 residues. The CDR3 spells CASSVAGATNEKLFF. The CDR3 DNA reads TGTGCCAGCAGCGTAGCAGGGGCAACTAATGAAAAACTGTTTTTT.

V gene TRBV4-1 combines with J gene TRBJ1-6; tentative D call: TRBD1 (5 bases). The germline V gene encodes CDR1 MGHRA and CDR2 YSYEKL. The CDR3 contains 13 residues. V lost 1 base, J lost 11 bases, and 9 bases lay in between. CDR3 in DNA: TGCGCCAGCAGCCAAGGGGCGGGGGCACCCCTCCACTTT. Its translation is CASSQGAGAPLHF.

J is TRBJ2-3 and V is TRBV10-1; 12 bases match TRBD2. The V gene's germline CDR1 is WNHNN and CDR2 SYGVQD (reference sequence). The CDR3 spans 15 residues. V dropped 8 bases and J dropped 7; count of bases not matched to a gene: 10. DNA for the CDR3: TGCGCCAGCTCGGGTAGGACTAGCGGGACATATACGCAGTATTTT. Translating it yields CASSGRTSGTYTQYF.

The rearrangement uses TRBV27 and TRBJ2-1, with a tentative D call TRBD1 (6 bases). There are 13 residues in the CDR3. V lost 8 bases, J lost 5 bases, and 13 bases lay in between. Looked up from germline, CDR1 is MNHEY and CDR2 is SMNVEV (reference sequence). The CDR3 sequence is CASGTRGNNEQFF. The CDR3 coding sequence is TGTGCCAGCGGGACCAGGGGAAACAATGAGCAGTTCTTC.

V and J are TRBV5-6 and TRBJ1-5, with TRBD1 matching over 9 bases. Germline assignment: CDR1 SGHDT and CDR2 YYEEEE. After removal of 4 bases from V and 7 bases from J, the junction contained 3 bases not matched to a gene. CDR3 length: 13 amino acids. For the CDR3, the DNA is TGTGCCAGCAGCCGACAGGGGGAGCAGCCCCAGCATTTT. Protein: CASSRQGEQPQHF.

The V and J genes are TRBV27 and TRBJ1-5, with D possibly matching TRBD1 (6 bases). The CDR3 consists of 14 residues. Germline V gene lookup returns CDR1 MNHEY and CDR2 SMNVEV (reference sequence). Trimming removed 6 bases at V and 0 bases at J, with 9 bases between. CDR3 amino acids: CASSSGDSNQPQHF. The CDR3 DNA reads as TGTGCCAGCAGCTCAGGGGATAGCAATCAGCCCCAGCATTTT.

This clone was counted a few times. This chain links TRBV2 with TRBJ1-5; 7 bases map to TRBD1. This CDR3 comprises 15 residues. CDR1 SNHLY and CDR2 FYNNEI come from the germline V gene. J lost 4 bases, V lost 5 bases, and 8 bases had no gene match. The DNA of the CDR3 is TGTGCCAGCAGTTCCTCCGGGACAGAAAATCAGCCCCAGCATTTT. Amino acid sequence: CASSSSGTENQPQHF.

The gene calls are TRBV19 and TRBJ2-2; 10 bases are a match to TRBD1. Germline loops: CDR1 LNHDA, CDR2 SQIVND (reference sequence). CDR3 length equals 14 residues. With 7 bases clipped from V and 4 bases from J, the junction kept 3 bases outside the gene matches. The CDR3 is CASIRQGATGELFF. Here the CDR3 DNA reads TGTGCCAGTATCCGACAGGGGGCCACCGGGGAGCTGTTTTTT.

V usage is TRBV7-8 and J usage is TRBJ2-3; 7 bases map to TRBD2. J gave up 2 bases and V 5 bases, and 4 bases lay outside the gene matches. Looked up from germline, CDR1 is SGHVS and CDR2 is FQNEAQ. The CDR3 has 14 residues. The CDR3 spells CASSPSGFTDTQYF. CDR3 sequence (DNA): TGTGCCAGCAGCCCTAGCGGATTCACAGATACGCAGTATTTT.

The chain joins TRBV10-3 to TRBJ1-3; D is possibly TRBD1 (5 bases). Germline-derived CDR1 and CDR2 are ENHRY and SYGVKD. This CDR3 has 13 amino acids. V was shortened by 11 bases and J by 4 bases, with 15 bases between the two germline ends. This CDR3 reads CAGTSGTGNTIYF. CDR3 DNA sequence: TGTGCCGGGACTTCGGGGACCGGAAACACCATATATTTT.

This chain joins TRBV5-6 and TRBJ2-1; TRBD2 aligns across 12 bases. CDR3 length: 15 residues. Trimming at V came to 0 bases and at J to 8 bases, leaving 3 bases not matched to a gene. Germline V gene sequence: CDR1 SGHDT, CDR2 YYEEEE. The CDR3 DNA sequence: TGTGCCAGCAGCTTGGTTCTAGCGGGGGGGCATGAGCAGTTCTTC. Its protein product is CASSLVLAGGHEQFF. The full variable domain, with the rest looked up from reference TRBV5-6 and TRBJ2-1, is DAGVTQSPTHLIKTRGQQVTLRCSPKSGHDTVSWYQQALGQGPQFIFQYYEEEERQRGNFPDRFSGHQFPNYSSELNVNALLLGDSALYLCASSLVLAGGHEQFFGPGTRLTVL.